Presented here are 20 T cell receptor beta chains from one specimen sequenced in a study of blood T cell repertoires in COVID-19. This table comes from immunoSEQ multiplex PCR, and its TCRdb copy is limited to in-frame clones, with some not included. The sample yields more than 100,000 clones, about 90% seen once. The material sequenced was peripheral blood. These TCRs come from a woman aged 60-75 years with acute or convalescent COVID-19.

This clone was detected a few times. The V call is TRBV27, the J call TRBJ1-1; possible D gene TRBD1, 5 bases. CDR3 length equals 11 residues. Between the trimmed V and J ends, which lost 9 bases and 1 base, there was a span of 6 bases. Germline-derived CDR1 and CDR2 are MNHEY and SMNVEV (reference sequence). The CDR3 DNA sequence: TGTGCCAGGGACAAGAACACTGAAGCTTTCTTT. It is translated as CARDKNTEAFF.

The chain has TRBV7-9 and TRBJ1-6; D may be TRBD1 (5 bases). The germline gives CDR1 SEHNR, CDR2 FQNEAQ (reference sequence). The CDR3 runs 12 residues. With 11 bases removed from V and 6 bases from J, the gap between germline ends came to 11 bases. The DNA for the CDR3 is TGTGCCGGAGGGACGGTTAATTCACCCCTCCACTTT. It codes for CAGGTVNSPLHF. The entire variable domain, with the rest obtained from reference TRBV7-9 and TRBJ1-6, is as follows: DTGVSQNPRHKITKRGQNVTFRCDPISEHNRLYWYRQTLGQGPEFLTYFQNEAQLEKSRLLSDRFSAERPKGSFSTLEIQRTEQGDSAMYLCAGGTVNSPLHFGNGTRLTVT.

The chain recombines TRBV4-1 with TRBJ1-5; 7 positions match TRBD1. V gave up 1 base and J gave up 5 bases; unmatched junction bases: 5. The CDR3 is 15 residues long. The germline CDR1 and CDR2 sequences are MGHRA and YSYEKL. The CDR3 DNA follows: TGCGCCAGCAGCCAAGCGGGACAGTCCCATCAGCCCCAGCATTTT. Its translation: CASSQAGQSHQPQHF.

The chain has TRBV29-1 and TRBJ1-1, with D possibly being TRBD1 (5 bases). Trimming took 5 bases from V and 5 from J, leaving 9 bases between them. CDR1 and CDR2 (germline): SQVTM, ANQGSEA. The length of the CDR3 is 11 residues. The CDR3 DNA reads as TGCAGCGTTTCCGGGGGTACTGAAGCTTTCTTT. Protein product: CSVSGGTEAFF. The full variable domain, rest sourced from reference TRBV29-1 and TRBJ1-1, is SAVISQKPSRDICQRGTSLTIQCQVDSQVTMMFWYRQQPGQSLTLIATANQGSEATYESGFVIDKFPISRPNLTFSTLTVSNMSPEDSSIYLCSVSGGTEAFFGQGTRLTVV.

The rearrangement joins TRBV6-1 to TRBJ1-5; unclear D gene. This CDR3 is 16 amino acids long. Trimming removed 1 base from V and 8 bases from J, with 18 bases in between. Germline assignment: CDR1 MNHNS and CDR2 SASEGT. CDR3 sequence reads: CASSEGRTRQGKPQHF. The CDR3 DNA is TGTGCCAGCAGTGAAGGTCGTACTCGACAAGGAAAGCCCCAGCATTTT.

The V call is TRBV6-5, the J call TRBJ1-1; perhaps TRBD1 as D (5 bases). Germline V gene lookup returns CDR1 MNHEY and CDR2 SVGAGI. V was cut by 5 bases and J by 6 bases, with 10 bases left in between. This CDR3 is 12 amino acids long. In DNA form, the CDR3 reads TGTGCCAGCAGTCAGGGAGGCCCTGAAGCTTTCTTT. Protein: CASSQGGPEAFF.

The rearrangement joins TRBV7-9 to TRBJ2-1; maybe TRBD2 (6 bases). Trimming removed 5 bases from V and 9 bases from J, with 17 bases in between. CDR1 is SEHNR, CDR2 FQNEAQ, per germline (reference sequence). This CDR3 has 14 amino acids. The CDR3: CASSLRGGEIEQFF. In DNA, the CDR3 is TGTGCCAGCAGCCTTCGGGGAGGAGAGATTGAGCAGTTCTTC.

The chain carries TRBV2 and TRBJ1-1; D perhaps matches TRBD1 (6 bases). CDR1 is SNHLY and CDR2 is FYNNEI in the germline V gene. The CDR3 sequence is 10 residues long. Trimming cost V 5 bases and J 10 bases, with 8 bases left between them. The CDR3 is CASSTGRAFF. As DNA, the CDR3 is TGTGCCAGCAGTACAGGGAGAGCTTTCTTT.

The chain employs TRBV29-1 and TRBJ1-1; tentative D call: TRBD1 (5 bases). Germline CDR1 is SQVTM and CDR2 is ANQGSEA. Trimming left V 1 base short and J 3 bases short, with 12 bases between. The CDR3 spans 14 residues. CDR3 sequence (DNA): TGCAGCGTTGAAGTAGGGGCTACGGACACTGAAGCTTTCTTT. Its protein product is CSVEVGATDTEAFF.

The chain carries TRBV7-2 and TRBJ2-7; 8 bases line up with TRBD1. The germline CDR1 and CDR2 sequences are SGHTA and FQGNSA. The CDR3 consists of 15 residues. Losses at the gene ends were 5 bases for V and 2 bases for J; bases not matched to a gene: 8. CDR3 DNA: TGTGCCAGCAGCACCGACAGGGGAAGCACCTACGAGCAGTACTTC. As protein: CASSTDRGSTYEQYF.

The gene calls are TRBV19 and TRBJ2-2; 8 positions agree with TRBD1. Germline CDR1 and CDR2: LNHDA and SQIVND (reference sequence). The CDR3 consists of 16 residues. The J segment lost 3 bases and the V segment lost 4 bases, leaving 7 bases of the junction unmatched. The CDR3 DNA reads TGTGCCAGTAGTAGAAGTCAGGGGGCGCACACCGGGGAGCTGTTTTTT. It translates to CASSRSQGAHTGELFF.

V and J are TRBV10-2 and TRBJ2-7; 9 nucleotides agree with TRBD1. The J segment lost 3 bases and the V segment lost 5 bases, leaving 5 bases of the junction unmatched. Germline V gene data show CDR1 as WSHSY and CDR2 as SAAADI. This CDR3 comprises 14 residues. CDR3 nucleotide sequence: TGCGCCAGCAGTTTGACAGGGGGGGACTACGAGCAGTACTTC. This sequence encodes CASSLTGGDYEQYF.

A word on this clone: This sample also contains other DNA sequences that code for the same CDR3. The CDR3 loop reads CASSIGTTNYGYTF. The DNA for the CDR3 is TGTGCCAGTAGTATAGGTACTACTAACTATGGCTACACCTTC. This chain uses TRBV19 with TRBJ1-2, with D unclear. The CDR3 extends over 14 amino acids. Trimming removed 1 base from V and 0 bases from J, with 6 bases in between. From germline, CDR1 is LNHDA and CDR2 SQIVND (reference sequence).

This clone came up a few times. The chain recombines TRBV19 with TRBJ1-2; 9 bases match TRBD1. The germline gives CDR1 LNHDA, CDR2 SQIVND (reference sequence). After removal of 6 bases from V and 5 bases from J, the junction contained 7 bases not matched to a gene. The CDR3 has 14 residues. CDR3 amino acids: CASRKPGQGYGYTF. DNA for the CDR3: TGTGCCAGTAGGAAGCCGGGACAGGGATATGGCTACACCTTC.

The chain combines TRBV5-4 with TRBJ1-5; a weak D match, TRBD1 (6 bases). CDR1 is SGHNT, CDR2 YYREEE, per germline (reference sequence). Trimming removed 4 bases from V and 6 bases from J, with 11 bases in between. The CDR3 is 13 residues long. In nucleotides, the CDR3 is TGTGCCAGCAGCAGACAGGAAGGTCAGCCCCAGCATTTT. This gives the protein CASSRQEGQPQHF.

This clone turned up a few times. The chain uses TRBV28 and TRBJ1-2; D is ambiguous. V was cut by 7 bases and J by 7 bases, with 19 bases left in between. The germline V gene has CDR1 MDHEN and CDR2 SYDVKM. The CDR3 sequence is 14 residues long. The CDR3 DNA sequence: TGTGCCAGCACATCAGGCCAACCCGGTGGTGGCTACACCTTC. Its translation is CASTSGQPGGGYTF.

The CDR3: CASSLYRAPSGSYTF. The DNA of the CDR3 is TGTGCCAGCAGCCTGTACAGGGCTCCTTCTGGCAGCTACACCTTC. This sequence joins TRBV7-9 and TRBJ1-2; perhaps TRBD1 as D (6 bases). The germline CDR1 and CDR2 sequences are SEHNR and FQNEAQ (reference sequence). CDR3 length: 15 amino acids. V lost 5 bases and J 9 bases, leaving 22 bases between the germline ends.

The chain uses TRBV18 and TRBJ1-4; D may be TRBD1 (5 bases). CDR1 and CDR2 (germline): KGHSH, LQKENI. This CDR3 has 16 amino acids. V was clipped by 2 bases and J by 0 bases, with 10 bases between them. CDR3 sequence reads: CASSPGAIATNEKLFF. CDR3 DNA: TGTGCCAGCTCACCAGGGGCCATTGCAACTAATGAAAAACTGTTTTTT.

The V and J genes are TRBV28 and TRBJ1-3; D perhaps matches TRBD1 (5 bases). V lost 6 bases, J lost 10 bases, and 13 bases lay in between. The CDR3 spans 12 residues. In germline, CDR1 is MDHEN, CDR2 SYDVKM. Here the CDR3 reads CASSPGLETIYF. The CDR3 coding sequence is TGTGCCAGCAGCCCAGGGTTGGAAACCATATATTTT.

The chain combines TRBV7-9 with TRBJ1-2; 7 bases map to TRBD1. Germline assignment: CDR1 SEHNR and CDR2 FQNEAQ (reference sequence). With 7 bases clipped from V and 6 bases from J, the junction kept 14 bases outside the gene matches. The CDR3 runs to 15 residues. CDR3 DNA: TGTGCCAGCACCGGCGGGACAGCGGCCTTTCATGGCTACACCTTC. Amino acid sequence: CASTGGTAAFHGYTF.